The entry below describes one T cell receptor beta chain. Sequencing was performed with immunoSEQ multiplex PCR; in TCRdb, only in-frame clones are kept and a portion is missing. The sample has some 150,000 clones; around 80% are singletons. The data derive from a study of blood T cell repertoires in COVID-19. CDR1 is SEHNR and CDR2 is FQNEAQ in the germline V gene (reference sequence). The CDR3 covers 14 residues. The ends were cut back, 6 bases at V and 2 bases at J, with 11 bases in the middle. This chain joins TRBV7-9 and TRBJ1-3; TRBD1 might be the D (6 bases). The TCR sequence derives from a woman aged 45-60 years with acute or convalescent COVID-19. The sample comprised peripheral blood. CDR3 residues: CASSPGTTGNTIYF. The CDR3 nucleotides read TGTGCCAGCAGTCCAGGGACAACTGGAAACACCATATATTTT.